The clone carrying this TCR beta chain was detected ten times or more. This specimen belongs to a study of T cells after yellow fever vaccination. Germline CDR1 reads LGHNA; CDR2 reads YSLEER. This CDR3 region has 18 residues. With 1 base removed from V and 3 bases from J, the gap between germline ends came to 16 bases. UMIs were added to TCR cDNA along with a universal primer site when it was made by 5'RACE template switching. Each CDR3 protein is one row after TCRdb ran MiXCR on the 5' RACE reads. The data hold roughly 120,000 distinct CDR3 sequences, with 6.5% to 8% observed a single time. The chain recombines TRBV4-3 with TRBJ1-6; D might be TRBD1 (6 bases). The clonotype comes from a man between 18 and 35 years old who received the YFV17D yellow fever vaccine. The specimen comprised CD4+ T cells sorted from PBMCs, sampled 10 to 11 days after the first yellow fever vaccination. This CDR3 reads CASSQVLTGTIYNSPLHF. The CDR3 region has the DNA TGCGCCAGCAGCCAAGTTCTTACAGGGACTATCTATAATTCACCCCTCCACTTT.